Following are 12 T cell receptor beta chains from one sample sequenced in a study of blood T cell repertoires in COVID-19. Libraries were prepared by immunoSEQ multiplex PCR; TCRdb keeps only in-frame clonotypes and omits some of them. The table includes 200,000 to 250,000 clones, approximately 85% detected once. The sample comprised peripheral blood. The receptors shown here come from a woman in her 70s with COVID-19, enrolled during active disease.

The chain recombines TRBV7-9 with TRBJ2-6; perhaps TRBD1 as D (6 bases). V was cut by 5 bases and J by 0 bases, with 8 bases left in between. The CDR3 is 15 amino acids. CDR1 and CDR2 from the germline V gene are SEHNR and FQNEAQ (reference sequence). The CDR3 coding sequence is TGTGCCAGCAGCCAACAGGGCTCTGGGGCCAACGTCCTGACTTTC. Protein product: CASSQQGSGANVLTF.

The chain joins TRBV3-1 (or the pseudogene TRBV3-2) to TRBJ1-6, with D hard to call. Germline V gene lookup returns CDR1 LGHDT and CDR2 YNNKEL (reference sequence). This CDR3 has 13 residues. V gave up 3 bases and J gave up 9 bases, with 9 bases separating them. In nucleotides, the CDR3 is TGTGCCAGCAGCCACGCGTCCGGTTCACCCCTCCACTTT. This sequence encodes CASSHASGSPLHF.

V is TRBV25-1 and J is TRBJ2-7; the D gene is possibly TRBD2 (5 bases). This CDR3 comprises 14 residues. V was cut by 6 bases and J by 2 bases, with 14 bases left in between. CDR1 is MGHDK and CDR2 is SYGVNS in the germline V gene. The CDR3 nucleotides are TGTGCCAGCAGCCCCGCGGACTCGACCTACGAGCAGTACTTC. Residues: CASSPADSTYEQYF.

This rearrangement joins TRBV2 to TRBJ2-7; the D is unclear. This CDR3 region has 14 residues. Per germline, CDR1 SNHLY and CDR2 FYNNEI. V was clipped by 3 bases and J by 1 base, with 10 bases between them. DNA of the CDR3: TGTGCCAGCAGTGATTACAGAGCATCCTACGAGCAGTACTTC. Translating it yields CASSDYRASYEQYF.

J is TRBJ2-2 and V is TRBV7-3; 11 nucleotides agree with TRBD2. There are 20 residues in the CDR3. With V trimmed by 5 bases and J by 0 bases, 14 bases remained unmatched. Per the germline V gene, CDR1 is SGHTA and CDR2 is FQGTGA. CDR3 coding DNA: TGTGCCAGCAGCCCCGCCCCGACTAGCGGGGCCGACGCGAACACCGGGGAGCTGTTTTTT. This codes for CASSPAPTSGADANTGELFF. Filled out from reference TRBV7-3 and TRBJ2-2, the complete variable domain reads GAGVSQTPSNKVTEKGKYVELRCDPISGHTALYWYRQSLGQGPEFLIYFQGTGAADDSGLPNDRFFAVRPEGSVSTLKIQRTERGDSAVYLCASSPAPTSGADANTGELFFGEGSRLTVL.

V and J are TRBV6-4 and TRBJ1-1; tentative D call: TRBD1 (6 bases). CDR3 size: 15 residues. Trimming took off 5 bases at V and 4 bases at J, with 17 bases between the two ends. Germline V gives CDR1 MRHNA, CDR2 SNTAGT. The CDR3 nucleotides read TGTGCCAGCAGTCCCAGTGGGGGCCTGGGCACTGAAGCTTTCTTT. Protein: CASSPSGGLGTEAFF.

J is TRBJ2-2 and V is TRBV5-1; 9 bases align to TRBD1. Losses at the gene ends were 9 bases for V and 6 bases for J; bases not matched to a gene: 9. Per the germline V gene, CDR1 is SGHRS and CDR2 is YFSETQ. The CDR3 spans 14 residues. CDR3 region: CATTGTGLPGELFF. DNA for the CDR3: TGCGCCACCACCGGGACAGGGCTCCCCGGGGAGCTGTTTTTT. The full variable domain, with the rest looked up from reference TRBV5-1 and TRBJ2-2, is KAGVTQTPRYLIKTRGQQVTLSCSPISGHRSVSWYQQTPGQGLQFLFEYFSETQRNKGNFPGRFSGRQFSNSRSEMNVSTLELGDSALYLCATTGTGLPGELFFGEGSRLTVL.

J is TRBJ2-1 and V is TRBV4-3, with a weak D call TRBD1 (6 bases). In germline, CDR1 is LGHNA, CDR2 YSLEER. The CDR3 spans 13 residues. Trimming took 1 base from V and 10 from J, leaving 11 bases between them. This CDR3 is CASSQGGLEEQFF. The CDR3 DNA follows: TGCGCCAGCAGCCAAGGGGGGCTAGAGGAGCAGTTCTTC.

This clone appeared a few times. V gene TRBV7-9 combines with J gene TRBJ2-1; no clear D. The length of the CDR3 is 13 residues. Trimming took off 7 bases at V and 0 bases at J, with 7 bases between the two ends. CDR1 is SEHNR, CDR2 FQNEAQ, per germline (reference sequence). CDR3 protein: CASNYDSYNEQFF. The CDR3 DNA follows: TGTGCCAGCAACTACGACTCCTACAATGAGCAGTTCTTC.

The genes are TRBV7-2 and TRBJ2-7, with D maybe TRBD2 (6 bases). This CDR3 comprises 14 residues. Germline lookup yields CDR1 SGHTA and CDR2 FQGNSA. V was clipped by 2 bases and J by 3 bases, with 11 bases between them. The CDR3 spells CASSLRRRGYEQYF. DNA for the CDR3: TGTGCCAGCAGCTTACGTCGGCGGGGCTACGAGCAGTACTTC.

CDR3 region: CASLGPVGGYTF. CDR3 DNA: TGTGCCAGCTTGGGGCCGGTCGGGGGCTACACCTTC. J is TRBJ1-2 and V is TRBV12-3 or TRBV12-4, with D tentatively TRBD1 (5 bases). This CDR3 has 12 residues. The V end was cut by 8 bases, the J end by 8 bases, with 15 bases between.

The genes are TRBV18 and TRBJ1-2, with D possibly being TRBD1 (5 bases). V shed 0 bases and J shed 4 bases, with 9 bases lying between them. Germline lookup yields CDR1 KGHSH and CDR2 LQKENI. CDR3 length: 14 amino acids. CDR3 bases: TGTGCCAGCTCACCACCGACAGTCAGCTATGGCTACACCTTC. Encoded protein: CASSPPTVSYGYTF.